The following is a T cell receptor (beta chain) sequence with its context. Germline V lookup: CDR1 SNHLY, CDR2 FYNNEI. The CDR3 loop spans 12 amino acids. As it was prepared, the TCRbeta library received unique molecular identifiers. TCRdb used MiXCR to reprocess the PCR reads, holding one entry per CDR3 protein. The table shows approximately 400,000 distinct CDR3 sequences, with approximately 10% occurring only once. The data derive from a study of T-cell reconstitution after alpha-beta-depleted transplantation in children. This chain uses TRBV2 with TRBJ2-7, with 7 bases fitting TRBD1. The sample here was PBMCs from the stem cell graft donor, taken from the stem cell graft. The receptor's source is a human donor who donated a stem cell graft to a child with acute myeloid leukemia. DNA for the CDR3: TGTGCCAGCAGTGATTTGGACAGGCGGGTATTCGTC. Its protein product is CASSDLDRRVFV.